The 5 T cell receptor beta chains below all came from one sample that was sequenced in a study of T cell changes during pregnancy in multiple sclerosis. Produced via immunoSEQ multiplex PCR; TCRdb's table is partial and in-frame only. The table includes 55,000 to 85,000 clones, 80% to 95% detected once. The sequences come from CD4+ T cells from peripheral blood mononuclear cells, collected after pregnancy. The receptor source for this set is a female donor with multiple sclerosis, enrolled in a pregnancy study.

V is TRBV29-1 and J is TRBJ2-1; D remains ambiguous. The length of the CDR3 is 13 residues. Trimming took 6 bases from V and 5 from J, leaving 14 bases between them. Germline V gives CDR1 SQVTM, CDR2 ANQGSEA. In DNA, the CDR3 is TGCAGCGTCCACCAAAACATGGACAATGAGCAGTTCTTC. Translating it yields CSVHQNMDNEQFF.

The chain links TRBV4-2 to TRBJ2-5; the match to TRBD2 covers 11 bases. This CDR3 has 17 amino acids. Germline CDR1 and CDR2: LGHNA and YNFKEQ. After removal of 2 bases from V and 1 base from J, the junction contained 6 bases not matched to a gene. The CDR3 bases are TGTGCCAGCAGCCAACGCCACGGGACTAGCGGCCAAGAGACCCAGTACTTC. Amino acids: CASSQRHGTSGQETQYF.

The CDR3 nucleotides are TGCGCCAGCAGCTTGACAGGGGGCGTTACCGGGGAGCTGTTTTTT. This sequence encodes CASSLTGGVTGELFF. The chain recombines TRBV5-1 with TRBJ2-2, with 9 nucleotides matching TRBD1. Germline V gene lookup returns CDR1 SGHRS and CDR2 YFSETQ. V gave up 1 base and J gave up 5 bases; unmatched junction bases: 3. The CDR3 is 15 amino acids.

The chain joins TRBV10-3 to TRBJ2-1, with D possibly being TRBD2 (6 bases). Deletions cut 10 bases from V and 7 bases from J, with 23 bases between. The germline gives CDR1 ENHRY, CDR2 SYGVKD. CDR3 length equals 15 residues. Here the CDR3 reads CATNPRGGIGNEQFF. DNA of the CDR3: TGTGCCACGAACCCCCGGGGCGGGATCGGGAATGAGCAGTTCTTC.

This rearrangement joins TRBV21-1 to TRBJ1-5; the D call TRBD1 from the table was never checked on the DNA. TRBV21-1 is marked as a pseudogene. This CDR3 has 17 amino acids. The CDR3 nucleotides read TGTGCCAGCAGCCTCGGACAGACTGAATTTAGCAATCAGCCCCAGCATTTT. Protein sequence: CASSLGQTEFSNQPQHF.